The 4 T cell receptor beta chains given below trace back to one sample, sequenced in a study of CD8+CD57+ T cells in acquired aplastic anemia. TCR beta VDJ and CDR3 were profiled, and genomic DNA was the template. MiXCR, run by TCRdb on the reads, gives a single entry per CDR3 protein. This sample has 250,000 to 300,000 distinct CDR3 sequences, with approximately 55% found just once. The sequenced sample consisted of sorted CD4+, CD8+, or CD8+CD57+ T cells (not recorded which) from PBMCs. The receptor set was obtained from a human donor with severe aplastic anemia or a healthy control (not recorded which).

In this sample, this clonotype turned up many times. V is TRBV30 and J is TRBJ1-5; D unclear. Germline CDR1 GTSNPN, CDR2 SVGIG (reference sequence). Trimming cost V 1 base and J 4 bases, with 8 bases left between them. This CDR3 comprises 13 residues. CDR3 sequence: CAWSAQANQPQHF. The CDR3 DNA follows: TGTGCCTGGAGTGCGCAAGCAAATCAGCCCCAGCATTTT.

V usage is TRBV9 and J usage is TRBJ2-5; TRBD2 matches 9 bases. The better agreement between TRBJ2-7 and the DNA end casts doubt on the J call. The germline gives CDR1 SGDLS, CDR2 YYNGEE. CDR3 length: 15 residues. In DNA form, the CDR3 reads TGTGCCAGCAGCGTAAGTAGCGGGAGTTCCTACGAGCAGTACTTC. Encoded protein: CASSVSSGSSYEQYF.

This chain joins TRBV2 and TRBJ2-3, with a possible D match to TRBD2 (5 bases). In germline, CDR1 is SNHLY, CDR2 FYNNEI. V lost 0 bases and J 4 bases, leaving 14 bases between the germline ends. The CDR3 sequence is 16 residues long. The CDR3 sequence is CASSEALAGGSDTQYF. Written as DNA, the CDR3 is TGTGCCAGCAGTGAAGCGCTGGCGGGCGGTTCAGATACGCAGTATTTT.

V is TRBV30 and J is TRBJ2-1; unclear D gene. Germline-derived CDR1 and CDR2 are GTSNPN and SVGIG (reference sequence). The CDR3 loop spans 14 amino acids. V was trimmed by 1 base and J by 9 bases, leaving 16 bases between them. As DNA, the CDR3 is TGTGCCTGGAGTGAGAACCTAAGAAGCAGTGAGCAGTTCTTC. It is translated as CAWSENLRSSEQFF.